The source of this TCR beta chain is a study of OX40 agonist ivuxolimab in advanced cancers. Study as a whole: It was ivuxolimab, an agonistic anti-OX40 (CD134) antibody, that patients were treated with. Under the entry rules, prior anti-PD-1, anti-PD-L1 or anti-CTLA-4 therapy was allowed, and around 40% had some. Dosing consisted of intravenous ivuxolimab at 0.01 to 10 mg/kg every 2 weeks. Findings of the study overall: Also showing low normalized T-cell clonal expansion were some of the nonresponders.

Produced via immunoSEQ multiplex PCR; TCRdb's table is partial and in-frame only. The sample carries some 44,000 clones, about 86% recorded once. With respect to this clone: Its antigen is still unknown.

Trimming shortened V by 7 bases and J by 3 bases, and 18 bases separated the two germline ends. CDR1 is SGHAT and CDR2 is FQNNGV in the germline V gene. The CDR3 consists of 16 residues. Sequenced material: CD4+ or CD8+ T cells sorted from blood, taken in a trial of the OX40 agonist ivuxolimab. The chain uses TRBV11-2 and TRBJ2-2, with unresolved D. The receptor was isolated from an adult with an advanced solid tumor such as melanoma, head and neck, liver or kidney cancer. The CDR3 loop is CASIPDVYQDTGELFF. The CDR3 nucleotides read TGTGCCAGCATCCCGGACGTTTACCAGGACACCGGGGAGCTGTTTTTT.